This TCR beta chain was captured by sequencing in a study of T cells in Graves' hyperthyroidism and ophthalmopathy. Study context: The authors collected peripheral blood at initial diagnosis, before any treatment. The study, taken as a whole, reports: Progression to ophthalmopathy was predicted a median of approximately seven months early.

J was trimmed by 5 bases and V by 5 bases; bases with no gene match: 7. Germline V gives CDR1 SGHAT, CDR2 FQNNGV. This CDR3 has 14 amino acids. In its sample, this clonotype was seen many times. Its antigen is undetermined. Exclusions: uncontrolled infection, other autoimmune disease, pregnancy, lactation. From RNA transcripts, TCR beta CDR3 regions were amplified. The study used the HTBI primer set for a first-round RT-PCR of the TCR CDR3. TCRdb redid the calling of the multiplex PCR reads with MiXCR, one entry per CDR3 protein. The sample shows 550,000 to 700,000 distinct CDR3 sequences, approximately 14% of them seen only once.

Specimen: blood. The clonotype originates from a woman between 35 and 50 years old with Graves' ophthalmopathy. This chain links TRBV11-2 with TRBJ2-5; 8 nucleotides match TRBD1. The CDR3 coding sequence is TGTGCCAGCAGCCCTGACGACAGGGGCGAGACCCAGTACTTC. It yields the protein CASSPDDRGETQYF.